Shown below are 32 T cell receptor beta chains from a single sample sequenced in a study of T cells in Graves' hyperthyroidism and ophthalmopathy. RNA transcripts yielded amplified TCR beta CDR3 regions. The TCR CDR3 first-round RT-PCR relied on the HTBI primer set. One entry per CDR3 protein, called by TCRdb with MiXCR from the multiplex PCR reads. The sample lists 530,000 or so distinct CDR3 sequences; roughly a quarter were seen once. What was sequenced was blood. The receptors here all came from a woman between 25 and 40 years old with Graves' ophthalmopathy.

The chain joins TRBV25-1 to TRBJ1-4, with 7 bases fitting TRBD1. The CDR3 runs to 15 residues. The germline gives CDR1 MGHDK, CDR2 SYGVNS. After removal of 4 bases from V and 5 bases from J, the junction contained 7 bases not matched to a gene. As DNA, the CDR3 is TGTGCCAGCAGTGCCACGGACAGGAAGAATGAAAAACTGTTTTTT. Translated: CASSATDRKNEKLFF.

As regards this clonotype: This may be a read error: a much more frequent sequence differs by one nucleotide. This sequence joins TRBV11-2 and TRBJ2-5; 9 bases agree with TRBD2. CDR3 length: 15 amino acids. The germline gives CDR1 SGHAT, CDR2 FQNNGV. The CDR3 loop reads CARSFAAGGQETQYF. CDR3 in DNA: TGTGCCAGAAGCTTTGCAGCGGGGGGACAAGAGACCCAGTACTTC.

This clonotype turned up a few times. The chain is built from TRBV30 and TRBJ1-2; TRBD1 agrees at 7 bases. After removal of 3 bases from V and 0 bases from J, the junction contained 7 bases not matched to a gene. The CDR3 length is 15 residues. Looked up from germline, CDR1 is GTSNPN and CDR2 is SVGIG (reference sequence). CDR3 in amino acids: CAWSGSGTANYGYTF. DNA of the CDR3: TGTGCCTGGAGCGGCTCCGGGACAGCTAACTATGGCTACACCTTC.

This sequence joins TRBV11-2 and TRBJ1-2, with D possibly matching TRBD1 (5 bases). This CDR3 region has 18 residues. Trimming took off 1 base at V and 1 base at J, with 19 bases between the two ends. Germline V gene sequence: CDR1 SGHAT, CDR2 FQNNGV. The CDR3, as DNA: TGTGCCAGCAGCTTAGTAAGCTCCCGGGACGATCGTAACTATGGCTACACCTTC. Amino acids: CASSLVSSRDDRNYGYTF. Complete variable domain (other parts from reference TRBV11-2 and TRBJ1-2): EAGVAQSPRYKIIEKRQSVAFWCNPISGHATLYWYQQILGQGPKLLIQFQNNGVVDDSQLPKDRFSAERLKGVDSTLKIQPAKLEDSAVYLCASSLVSSRDDRNYGYTFGSGTRLTVV.

A note on this clonotype: This CDR3 fails to terminate in the conserved phenylalanine or tryptophan, so it likely reflects a read error. V and J are TRBV20-1 and TRBJ1-1; a possible D gene is TRBD1 (5 bases). From germline, CDR1 is DFQATT and CDR2 SNEGSKA (reference sequence). The CDR3 contains 12 residues. The CDR3 reads CSSSGGRAEAFV. In nucleotides, the CDR3 is TGCAGTTCTAGTGGGGGAAGAGCTGAAGCTTTCGTT.

At least ten counts were recorded for this clonotype. The chain has TRBV4-1 and TRBJ2-5; either TRBD1 or TRBD2 may supply D (6 bases each). CDR1 is MGHRA, CDR2 YSYEKL, per germline. Trimming took off 5 bases at V and 5 bases at J, with 21 bases between the two ends. The CDR3 runs to 16 residues. The CDR3 DNA reads TGCGCCAGCAGCGCTGACGGGGGCGTTTTAGGGGAGACCCAGTACTTC. It codes for CASSADGGVLGETQYF.

Many counts were recorded for this clonotype. The chain has TRBV25-1 and TRBJ2-7; TRBD2 is a possible D gene (5 bases). The CDR3 totals 14 residues. V lost 6 bases and J lost 3, with 15 bases in between. Germline CDR1 reads MGHDK; CDR2 reads SYGVNS. The CDR3 spells CASSAIGLSYEQYF. CDR3 in DNA: TGTGCCAGCAGCGCAATCGGACTCAGCTACGAGCAGTACTTC.

This clonotype was recorded at least ten times. The chain has TRBV7-6 and TRBJ2-5; 15 positions agree with TRBD2. CDR3 length: 16 residues. Germline assignment: CDR1 SGHVS and CDR2 FNYEAQ. V lost 5 bases and J lost 5; bases outside the gene matches: 6. The DNA for the CDR3 is TGTGCCAGCAGCAACTCGGGACTAGCGGGGGGTGAGACCCAGTACTTC. This encodes CASSNSGLAGGETQYF. The whole variable domain, filled in from reference TRBV7-6 and TRBJ2-5, reads GAGVSQSPRYKVTKRGQDVALRCDPISGHVSLYWYRQALGQGPEFLTYFNYEAQQDKSGLPNDRFSAERPEGSISTLTIQRTEQRDSAMYRCASSNSGLAGGETQYFGPGTRLLVL.

This clonotype was counted ten times or more. This chain joins TRBV11-2 and TRBJ2-7; D is perhaps TRBD1 (5 bases). The V gene's germline CDR1 is SGHAT and CDR2 FQNNGV. CDR3 length: 15 residues. V dropped 5 bases and J dropped 4 bases, with 18 bases sitting between them. This CDR3 reads CASSPTDGQGYEQYF. As DNA, the CDR3 is TGTGCCAGCAGCCCCACCGATGGGCAGGGATACGAGCAGTACTTC.

This clonotype has ten or more counts. The rearrangement joins TRBV6-2 or TRBV6-3 to TRBJ1-5; 8 nucleotides line up with TRBD1. The trim removed 2 bases at V and 1 base at J, leaving 10 bases unmatched. Germline CDR1 and CDR2: MNHEY and SVGEGT. This CDR3 comprises 18 residues. The CDR3 DNA sequence: TGTGCCAGCAGTTACGAATCGTTTCCAGGGGGCAGCAATCAGCCCCAGCATTTT. Residues: CASSYESFPGGSNQPQHF.

This chain connects TRBV12-3 or TRBV12-4 to TRBJ2-2; TRBD2 agrees at 8 bases. The CDR3 sequence is 16 residues long. V dropped 6 bases and J dropped 2; count of bases not matched to a gene: 8. The CDR3 DNA reads as TGTGCCAGCAGCCTTAGCGGGGCACTTAACACCGGGGAGCTGTTTTTT. It specifies CASSLSGALNTGELFF.

This chain joins TRBV29-1 and TRBJ1-1; D possibly corresponds to TRBD1 (6 bases). V lost 3 bases and J 0 bases, leaving 14 bases between the germline ends. The CDR3 has 15 residues. The germline V gene has CDR1 SQVTM and CDR2 ANQGSEA. CDR3 residues: CSVDAGGDLNTEAFF. The DNA of the CDR3 is TGCAGCGTTGACGCGGGGGGCGATTTGAACACTGAAGCTTTCTTT.

In its sample, this clonotype was seen many times. The chain uses TRBV12-3 or TRBV12-4 and TRBJ1-5; D gene unclear. The V end was cut by 1 base, the J end by 4 bases, with 11 bases between. This CDR3 region has 15 residues. The CDR3 DNA reads TGTGCCAGCAGTTTAGATGGTGCTGGGAATCAGCCCCAGCATTTT. Its translation: CASSLDGAGNQPQHF.

The chain uses TRBV6-1 and TRBJ1-1, with TRBD1 matching 7 bases. V trimming: 0 bases; J trimming: 5 bases; junction bases outside the gene matches: 6. The CDR3 contains 15 residues. Germline CDR1 MNHNS, CDR2 SASEGT. DNA for the CDR3: TGTGCCAGCAGTGAAGCAGACAGGGATCGGACTGAAGCTTTCTTT. Translation: CASSEADRDRTEAFF.

Many counts were recorded for this clonotype. The chain uses TRBV6-4 and TRBJ2-5; D uncertain. The CDR3 is made up of 14 amino acids. V dropped 2 bases and J dropped 7 bases, with 14 bases sitting between them. In germline, CDR1 is MRHNA, CDR2 SNTAGT. This CDR3 is CASSDRPHEGTQYF. CDR3 sequence (DNA): TGTGCCAGCAGTGACAGACCCCACGAAGGGACCCAGTACTTC.

J is TRBJ2-7 and V is TRBV11-2; 9 bases line up with TRBD1. Germline loops: CDR1 SGHAT, CDR2 FQNNGV. The CDR3 runs to 15 residues. The junction had 9 bases not matched to a gene; V was cut back by 5 bases and J by 4 bases. This CDR3 is CASSIRGQGRYEQYF. CDR3 DNA sequence: TGTGCCAGCAGCATTAGAGGACAGGGGAGGTACGAGCAGTACTTC.

About this clonotype itself: A single base separates this from a much larger clone, so it may be a read error. The chain recombines TRBV25-1 with TRBJ2-7; D not resolved. This CDR3 has 14 residues. Germline CDR1 reads MGHDK; CDR2 reads SYGVNS. The chain's CDR3 is CASSRPRYSYEQCF. DNA for the CDR3: TGTGCCAGCAGTCGACCGCGGTACTCCTACGAGCAGTGCTTC.

This clonotype was counted many times. This chain links TRBV19 with TRBJ2-6; a possible D gene is TRBD1 (5 bases). V was cut by 6 bases and J by 1 base, with 10 bases left in between. The CDR3 consists of 15 residues. CDR1 LNHDA and CDR2 SQIVND come from the germline V gene (reference sequence). This CDR3 reads CASSLTGSGANVLTF. The CDR3 DNA follows: TGTGCCAGTAGCTTAACAGGTTCTGGGGCCAACGTCCTGACTTTC.

The J gene is TRBJ2-5, the V gene TRBV30, with 12 bases matching TRBD2. Losses at the gene ends were 7 bases for V and 5 bases for J; bases not matched to a gene: 8. This CDR3 contains 14 residues. Looked up from germline, CDR1 is GTSNPN and CDR2 is SVGIG (reference sequence). CDR3 region: CASTSGSGGETQYF. For the CDR3, the DNA is TGTGCCTCGACTAGCGGGAGTGGCGGGGAGACCCAGTACTTC.

This clonotype was counted at least ten times. This chain connects TRBV9 to TRBJ1-2; 8 bases line up with TRBD1. Germline assignment: CDR1 SGDLS and CDR2 YYNGEE. V lost 0 bases to trimming and J lost 6 bases; unmatched junction nucleotides: 10. CDR3 length: 16 amino acids. DNA for the CDR3: TGTGCCAGCAGCGTAGCCCCGGGACAGGCCTTTGATGGCTACACCTTC. Amino acids: CASSVAPGQAFDGYTF.

The gene calls are TRBV12-3 or TRBV12-4 and TRBJ1-1; no reliable D call. Deletions cut 2 bases from V and 8 bases from J, with 6 bases between. The CDR3 consists of 11 residues. The CDR3 sequence is CASSLWREAFF. The CDR3 DNA sequence: TGTGCCAGCAGTTTATGGCGGGAAGCTTTCTTT.

This clonotype came up many times. The CDR3 sequence: CASSLLGVNYGYTF. CDR3 nucleotide sequence: TGTGCCAGCAGCTTGTTAGGTGTAAACTATGGCTACACCTTC. This chain links TRBV7-2 with TRBJ1-2; no firm D call. CDR3 length equals 14 residues. Germline V CDR1 and CDR2: SGHTA, FQGNSA. With 3 bases removed from V and 2 bases from J, the gap between germline ends came to 10 bases.

V and J are TRBV7-2 and TRBJ2-7; maybe TRBD1 (5 bases). V shed 4 bases and J shed 0 bases, with 10 bases lying between them. Germline loops: CDR1 SGHTA, CDR2 FQGNSA. This CDR3 has 14 amino acids. The CDR3 DNA is TGTGCCAGCAGCTCCCAGGGCAACTCCTACGAGCAGTACTTC. Amino acids: CASSSQGNSYEQYF.

Only a few counts were recorded for this clonotype. The chain links TRBV30 to TRBJ1-1; D possibly corresponds to TRBD1 (6 bases). Germline V gives CDR1 GTSNPN, CDR2 SVGIG (reference sequence). The CDR3 loop spans 13 amino acids. V lost 3 bases and J 4 bases, leaving 12 bases between the germline ends. DNA of the CDR3: TGTGCCTGGAGACAGGGAGACTTCACTGAAGCTTTCTTT. It codes for CAWRQGDFTEAFF.

This clonotype was recorded many times. V usage is TRBV27 and J usage is TRBJ2-7; D may be TRBD1 (6 bases). From germline, CDR1 is MNHEY and CDR2 SMNVEV (reference sequence). The CDR3 runs to 11 residues. Trimming shortened V by 8 bases and J by 5 bases, and 10 bases separated the two germline ends. This chain's CDR3 is CASANRDEQYF. As DNA, the CDR3 is TGTGCCAGCGCAAACAGGGACGAGCAGTACTTC.

This clonotype was counted many times. J is TRBJ2-5 and V is TRBV20-1; D gene uncertain. Trimming pared 3 bases from V and 2 bases from J, leaving 7 bases between. In germline, CDR1 is DFQATT, CDR2 SNEGSKA (reference sequence). The CDR3 is 12 residues long. CDR3 region: CSASNAQETQYF. CDR3 bases: TGCAGTGCTAGTAACGCGCAAGAGACCCAGTACTTC.

The V and J genes are TRBV6-2 or TRBV6-3 and TRBJ1-5; D is uncertain. Trimming pared 6 bases from V and 8 bases from J, leaving 14 bases between. The CDR3 is made up of 13 amino acids. Germline V lookup: CDR1 MNHEY, CDR2 SVGEGT. The CDR3 sequence: CASSLRPTKPQHF. The CDR3, as DNA: TGTGCCAGCAGCCTAAGGCCAACCAAGCCCCAGCATTTT.

This clonotype was detected only a few times. This chain joins TRBV28 and TRBJ1-1; D is uncertain. The V gene lost 7 bases and the J gene lost 0 bases, with 15 bases spanning the gap. The length of the CDR3 is 15 residues. The germline gives CDR1 MDHEN, CDR2 SYDVKM. DNA of the CDR3: TGTGCCAGCACTCCGGCAGGACGCTTGAACACTGAAGCTTTCTTT. It encodes CASTPAGRLNTEAFF.

The J gene is TRBJ1-3, the V gene TRBV29-1; D is ambiguous. Between the trimmed V and J ends, which lost 4 bases and 0 bases, there was a span of 19 bases. The length of the CDR3 is 17 residues. Germline assignment: CDR1 SQVTM and CDR2 ANQGSEA. The CDR3 DNA reads TGCAGCGTTGGACACCGAGACGGGGTCAGCTCTGGAAACACCATATATTTT. Protein product: CSVGHRDGVSSGNTIYF.

The chain is built from TRBV7-3 and TRBJ1-1; the D is unclear. Trimming shortened V by 7 bases and J by 8 bases, and 14 bases separated the two germline ends. The CDR3 runs 12 residues. CDR1 is SGHTA and CDR2 is FQGTGA in the germline V gene. This CDR3 reads CASNSKSQEAFF. The CDR3, as DNA: TGTGCCAGCAACTCAAAGTCCCAGGAAGCTTTCTTT.

This clonotype was seen repeatedly, ten times or more. V and J are TRBV12-3 or TRBV12-4 and TRBJ2-3; D may be TRBD2 (6 bases). V lost 6 bases, J lost 3 bases, and 16 bases lay in between. There are 15 residues in the CDR3. CDR3 in DNA: TGTGCCAGCAGCCGTAGCGGACTGAAGACAGATACGCAGTATTTT. Protein product: CASSRSGLKTDTQYF.

This clonotype was detected ten times or more. The chain joins TRBV28 to TRBJ2-5; D tentatively fits TRBD1 or TRBD2 (5 bases each). CDR1 is MDHEN and CDR2 is SYDVKM in the germline V gene. V shed 5 bases and J shed 1 base, with 11 bases lying between them. The CDR3 totals 14 residues. The CDR3 sequence is CASSIPGRQETQYF. CDR3 DNA: TGTGCCAGCAGTATCCCGGGGCGCCAAGAGACCCAGTACTTC.